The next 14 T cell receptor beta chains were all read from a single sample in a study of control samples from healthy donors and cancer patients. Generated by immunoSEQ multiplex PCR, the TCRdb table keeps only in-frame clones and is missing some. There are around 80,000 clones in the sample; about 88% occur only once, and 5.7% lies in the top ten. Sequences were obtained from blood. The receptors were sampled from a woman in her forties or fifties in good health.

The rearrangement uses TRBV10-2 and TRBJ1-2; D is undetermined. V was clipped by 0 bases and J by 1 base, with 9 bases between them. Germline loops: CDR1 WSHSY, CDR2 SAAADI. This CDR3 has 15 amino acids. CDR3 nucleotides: TGCGCCAGCAGTGAGTCGGACTATTATAACTATGGCTACACCTTC. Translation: CASSESDYYNYGYTF.

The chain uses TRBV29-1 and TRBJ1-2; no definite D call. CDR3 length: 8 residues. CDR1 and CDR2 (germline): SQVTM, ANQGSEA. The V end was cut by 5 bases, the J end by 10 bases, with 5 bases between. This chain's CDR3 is CSVPSYTF. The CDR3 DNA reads TGCAGCGTTCCATCCTACACCTTC.

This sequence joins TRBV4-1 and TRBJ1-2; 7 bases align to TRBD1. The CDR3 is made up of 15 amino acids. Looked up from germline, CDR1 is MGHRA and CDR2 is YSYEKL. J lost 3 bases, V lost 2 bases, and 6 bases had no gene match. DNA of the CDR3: TGCGCCAGCAGCCAAAACCGGGACAGCTACTATGGCTACACCTTC. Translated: CASSQNRDSYYGYTF.

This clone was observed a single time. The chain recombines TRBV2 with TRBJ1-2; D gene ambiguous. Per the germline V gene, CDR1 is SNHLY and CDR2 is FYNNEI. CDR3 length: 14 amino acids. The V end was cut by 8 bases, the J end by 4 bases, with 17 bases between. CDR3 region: CASFSGALSYGYTF. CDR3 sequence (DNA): TGTGCCAGCTTTTCAGGTGCCCTCTCCTATGGCTACACCTTC.

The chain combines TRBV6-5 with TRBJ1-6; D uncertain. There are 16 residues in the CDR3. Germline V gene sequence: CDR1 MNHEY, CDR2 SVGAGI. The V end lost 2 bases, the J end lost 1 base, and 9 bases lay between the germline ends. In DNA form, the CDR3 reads TGTGCCAGCAGTTACGAGGGCGGTTCCTATAATTCACCCCTCCACTTT. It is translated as CASSYEGGSYNSPLHF.

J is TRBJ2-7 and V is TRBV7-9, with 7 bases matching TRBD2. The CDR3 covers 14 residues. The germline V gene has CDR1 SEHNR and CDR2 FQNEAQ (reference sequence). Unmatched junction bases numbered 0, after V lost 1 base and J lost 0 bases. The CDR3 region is CASSLGTSSYEQYF. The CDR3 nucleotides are TGTGCCAGCAGCTTAGGGACTAGCTCCTACGAGCAGTACTTC.

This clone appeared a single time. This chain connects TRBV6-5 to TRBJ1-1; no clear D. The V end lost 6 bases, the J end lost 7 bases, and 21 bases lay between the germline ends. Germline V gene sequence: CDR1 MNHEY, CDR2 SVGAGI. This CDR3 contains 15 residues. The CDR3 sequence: CASRKESWKTNEAFF. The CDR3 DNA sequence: TGTGCCAGCAGGAAGGAGTCCTGGAAAACCAATGAAGCTTTCTTT.

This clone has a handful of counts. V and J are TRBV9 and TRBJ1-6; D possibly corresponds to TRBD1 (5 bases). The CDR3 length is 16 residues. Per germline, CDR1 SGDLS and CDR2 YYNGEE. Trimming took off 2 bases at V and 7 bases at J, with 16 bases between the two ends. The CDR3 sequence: CASSVLDSDDNSPLHF. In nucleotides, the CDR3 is TGTGCCAGCAGCGTTCTTGACAGCGATGACAATTCACCCCTCCACTTT.

CDR3 loop: CASSSTTGRSSEAFF. CDR3 sequence (DNA): TGTGCCAGCAGTTCTACGACAGGGAGAAGTTCGGAAGCTTTCTTT. The chain links TRBV6-5 to TRBJ1-1, with 7 bases fitting TRBD1. This CDR3 is 15 amino acids long. The germline CDR1 and CDR2 sequences are MNHEY and SVGAGI. Germline trimming cut 4 bases from V and 8 bases from J; bases unmatched to any gene: 13.

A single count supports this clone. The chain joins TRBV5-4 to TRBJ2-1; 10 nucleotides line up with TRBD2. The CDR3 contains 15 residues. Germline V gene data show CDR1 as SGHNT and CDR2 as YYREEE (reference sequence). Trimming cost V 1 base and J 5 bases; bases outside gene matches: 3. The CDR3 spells CASSLSGLANNEQFF. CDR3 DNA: TGTGCCAGCAGCTTGTCGGGACTAGCGAACAATGAGCAGTTCTTC.

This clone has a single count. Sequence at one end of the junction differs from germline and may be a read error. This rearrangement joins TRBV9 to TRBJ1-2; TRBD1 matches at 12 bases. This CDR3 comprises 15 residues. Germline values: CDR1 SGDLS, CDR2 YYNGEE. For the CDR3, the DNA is TGTGCCAGCAGCGTTCAGGGACAGGGGGCGCAACCCTCTTACTTC. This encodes CASSVQGQGAQPSYF.

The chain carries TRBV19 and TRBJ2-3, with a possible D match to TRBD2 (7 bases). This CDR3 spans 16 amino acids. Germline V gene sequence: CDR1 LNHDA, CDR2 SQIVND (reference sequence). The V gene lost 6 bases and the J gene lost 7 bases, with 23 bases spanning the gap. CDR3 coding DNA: TGTGCCAGTAGCCTAGGGGGGGGGCCTATGTCAAATACGCAGTATTTT. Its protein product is CASSLGGGPMSNTQYF.

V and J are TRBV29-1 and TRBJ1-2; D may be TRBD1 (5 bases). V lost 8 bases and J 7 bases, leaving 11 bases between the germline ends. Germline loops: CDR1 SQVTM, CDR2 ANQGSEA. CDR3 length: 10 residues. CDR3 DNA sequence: TGCAGCCCCTGTCAGGGTGGCTACACCTTC. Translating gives CSPCQGGYTF.

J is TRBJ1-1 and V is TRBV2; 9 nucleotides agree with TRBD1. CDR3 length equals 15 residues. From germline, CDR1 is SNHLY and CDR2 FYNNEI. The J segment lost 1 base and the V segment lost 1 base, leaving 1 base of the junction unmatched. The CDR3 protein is CASSEVDRGNTEAFF. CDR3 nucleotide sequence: TGTGCCAGCAGTGAAGTGGACAGGGGGAACACTGAAGCTTTCTTT.